This T cell receptor beta chain derives from a study of blood T cell repertoires in COVID-19. Looking at the study overall: There were acute and convalescent COVID-19 samples, and they came from the United States, Italy and Spain. PBMCs, B-cell-depleted T cells, or T cells provided the cDNA or gDNA that made up the material.

Assay: immunoSEQ multiplex PCR; the TCRdb copy retains only in-frame clones and omits some. Here the sample spans about 100,000 clones, about nine tenths being singletons. CDR1 SNHLY and CDR2 FYNNEI come from the germline V gene. Trimming removed 6 bases from V and 5 bases from J; junction bases left unmatched: 4. The CDR3 sequence is 14 residues long. The TCR was taken from a man aged 50-60 years with acute or convalescent COVID-19. Sequencing was carried out using peripheral blood. This chain uses TRBV2 with TRBJ2-4; 10 nucleotides match TRBD2. CDR3 nucleotides: TGTGCCAGCAGGGCCGGGACTAGCGAAAACATTCAGTACTTC. It yields the protein CASRAGTSENIQYF.